This is a list of T cell receptor beta chains from one sample in a study of technical replicates of blood from a few donors. TCRdb keeps only in-frame clones here, not all; method: immunoSEQ multiplex PCR. The sample contains more than 65,000 clones, about 92% of which appear only once. The sequenced material came from T cells isolated from PBMCs. The source of these receptors is a human donor in good health. Both conserved end residues are part of each CDR3. Fields, in order: CDR3 DNA, CDR3 protein, V gene, J gene, D gene, clone size. The D gene is left open where the match is weak. Clone size, where shown, is once, few, many, or a class for clones that have expanded.

TGTGCCAGCAGCGCGGGGACACTTTTCAACACTGAAGCTTTCTTT	CASSAGTLFNTEAFF	TRBV9	TRBJ1-1	.	few
TGTGCCAGCAGCGTAATTCCGTACAATGAGCAGTTCTTC	CASSVIPYNEQFF	TRBV9	TRBJ2-1	.	once
TGTGCCAGCAGTATTCATTACAATGAGCAGTTCTTC	CASSIHYNEQFF	TRBV2	TRBJ2-1	.	.
TGCGCCAGCAGCCCCAGGGGCCCCCAAACTGGAAACACCATATATTTT	CASSPRGPQTGNTIYF	TRBV4-1	TRBJ1-3	.	.
TGTGCCAGCAGCAAAGGATCCCAGGGTTTCTACGAGCAGTACTTC	CASSKGSQGFYEQYF	TRBV21-1	TRBJ2-7	.	.
TGTGCCAGCAGTGAAGCGAGGGGGGGGACAGGGCTCTACGAGCAGTACTTC	CASSEARGGTGLYEQYF	TRBV6-1	TRBJ2-7	TRBD1	medium-sized
TGTGCCAGCTCGTCCCTGGACAGGGCGAGGGCTGAAGCTTTCTTT	CASSSLDRARAEAFF	TRBV6-1	TRBJ1-1	TRBD1	.
TGTGCCAGTATCCCTGGGGGGTCTGGGGCCAACGTCCTGACTTTC	CASIPGGSGANVLTF	TRBV19	TRBJ2-6	.	.
TGTGCCAGCAGCTTAGCCCGACAGGGAGGAGGCGAAAAACTGTTTTTT	CASSLARQGGGEKLFF	TRBV7-9	TRBJ1-4	TRBD1	.
TGTGCCAGCAGCTTATCGGACACCACTGAAGCTTTCTTT	CASSLSDTTEAFF	TRBV7-9	TRBJ1-1	.	.
TGTGCCAGCAGCCGACTAGCGGAAGACACAGATACGCAGTATTTT	CASSRLAEDTDTQYF	TRBV27	TRBJ2-3	TRBD2	.
TGTGCCAGCAGCTCGGGGACAGGGGCCTACGAGCAGTACTTC	CASSSGTGAYEQYF	TRBV7-2	TRBJ2-7	TRBD1	.
TGTGCCAGCAGCTTACGGGGGGCTTCTAATGAAAAACTGTTTTTT	CASSLRGASNEKLFF	TRBV7-3	TRBJ1-4	.	once
TGTGCCAGCAGCTTGTCTACCAGGGGCGAGCAGTACTTC	CASSLSTRGEQYF	TRBV5-8	TRBJ2-7	.	.
TGTGCCAGCAGTTCGGGACTACATGAGCAGTTCTTC	CASSSGLHEQFF	TRBV6-5	TRBJ2-1	TRBD2	.
TGTGCCAGCAGTCCCCAGTTAGCTAGGGAGCAGTACTTC	CASSPQLAREQYF	TRBV27	TRBJ2-7	.	.
TGTGCCAGCAGCTTACTTCCCGGGACTAGCGGGGACGAGCAGTACTTC	CASSLLPGTSGDEQYF	TRBV7-3	TRBJ2-7	TRBD2	.
TGTGCCAGCAGTTGGGGGGACAGAGTACGAGAGCAGTACTTC	CASSWGDRVREQYF	TRBV28	TRBJ2-7	.	.
TGTGCCAGCAGCGTAGATTTCCGTTATGGCTACACCTTC	CASSVDFRYGYTF	TRBV9	TRBJ1-2	.	few
TGTGCCAGCAGCCTCCCCTTGACTAGCGAGAACGGCGGGGAGCTGTTTTTT	CASSLPLTSENGGELFF	TRBV9	TRBJ2-2	TRBD2	.
TGTGCCAGCAGTCGGGACACTAACTATGGCTACACCTTC	CASSRDTNYGYTF	TRBV25-1	TRBJ1-2	.	.
TGTGCCAGCTCAGGGTCAGCCACCGGGGAGCTGTTTTTT	CASSGSATGELFF	TRBV7-2	TRBJ2-2	.	.
TGTGCCAGCAGCTTGGGGACGGAGGGGTTTGGAGGCTACACCTTC	CASSLGTEGFGGYTF	TRBV7-9	TRBJ1-2	.	.
TGTGCCAGCAGCCTCCCAGCACAGACATCTATGGGCTACACCTTC	CASSLPAQTSMGYTF	TRBV5-6	TRBJ1-2	.	.
TGTGCCTGGAGTGCCCTGGTCGGGGGGCAGGAAGCTTTCTTT	CAWSALVGGQEAFF	TRBV30	TRBJ1-1	.	few
TGCGCCAGCAGCCTGTTTGAGGAGAGCAATCAGCCCCAGCATTTT	CASSLFEESNQPQHF	TRBV4-3	TRBJ1-5	.	.
TGTGCCAGCAAACATACCTATGGCTACACCTTC	CASKHTYGYTF	TRBV28	TRBJ1-2	.	.
TGTGCCAGCAGCCCTGACGCCACCGGGTACAATGAGCAGTTCTTC	CASSPDATGYNEQFF	TRBV5-4	TRBJ2-1	.	.
TGTGCCAGCAGTCCGCCGGGACTAGCGGGAGGGCCAGCCAAAAACATTCAGTACTTC	CASSPPGLAGGPAKNIQYF	TRBV28	TRBJ2-4	TRBD2	.
TGTGCCACCAGCAGAGATAAGGCAGGTGGCTATGGCTACACCTTC	CATSRDKAGGYGYTF	TRBV15	TRBJ1-2	.	.
TGTGCCAGCAGCCGACTAGCGGGAGGGGACAATGAGCAGTTCTTC	CASSRLAGGDNEQFF	TRBV4-2	TRBJ2-1	TRBD2	.
TGCGCCAGCAGCCTAGGGACAGGGAAGACTGAAGCTTTCTTT	CASSLGTGKTEAFF	TRBV5-1	TRBJ1-1	TRBD1	.
TGTGCCAGCAGTCTCATAGCGGGAGACACAGATACGCAGTATTTT	CASSLIAGDTDTQYF	TRBV27	TRBJ2-3	TRBD2	.
TGTGCCATCAGTGAGTCGGCTAGCGGGAGGGCCAACGAGCAGTACTTC	CAISESASGRANEQYF	TRBV10-3	TRBJ2-7	TRBD2	.
TGCGCCAGCAGCGCGGGGGGAAGCAATCAGCCCCAGCATTTT	CASSAGGSNQPQHF	TRBV5-1	TRBJ1-5	.	once